These 22 T cell receptor beta chains share one sample of origin, sequenced in a study of chemoradiotherapy in HPV16-positive cancers. Assay used: immunoSEQ multiplex PCR; TCRdb lists only in-frame clones, some missing. The table shows about 25,000 clones, with more than 80% occurring only once. The sequencing used blood, collected from a patient who underwent chemoradiotherapy. The receptors stem from a human donor with HPV-associated anogenital cancer.

This sequence joins TRBV18 and TRBJ2-5; tentative D call: TRBD2 (6 bases). This CDR3 contains 16 residues. With 3 bases removed from V and 0 bases from J, the gap between germline ends came to 14 bases. In germline, CDR1 is KGHSH, CDR2 LQKENI. CDR3 nucleotide sequence: TGTGCCAGCTCACCGCGAGGAGGGGACTACCAAGAGACCCAGTACTTC. Protein: CASSPRGGDYQETQYF.

The rearrangement links TRBV7-8 to TRBJ2-1; D not certain. Trimming shortened V by 1 base and J by 4 bases, and 5 bases separated the two germline ends. The germline V gene has CDR1 SGHVS and CDR2 FQNEAQ. This CDR3 comprises 13 residues. CDR3 protein: CASSLGRYNEQFF. The CDR3 DNA reads TGTGCCAGCAGCTTAGGGAGATACAATGAGCAGTTCTTC.

CDR3 nucleotide sequence: TGTGCCTGGAGGGTTCTTAGGGATAACTATGGCTACACCTTC. Protein product: CAWRVLRDNYGYTF. This chain joins TRBV30 and TRBJ1-2; D is unresolved. Per germline, CDR1 GTSNPN and CDR2 SVGIG (reference sequence). The CDR3 sequence is 14 residues long. The germline V and J ends were trimmed by 3 bases and 1 base, with 12 bases remaining between them.

The CDR3: CASSWSSTGELFF. The CDR3, as DNA: TGTGCCAGTAGTTGGAGTTCCACCGGGGAGCTGTTTTTT. The V call is TRBV19, the J call TRBJ2-2; D ambiguous. Germline V lookup: CDR1 LNHDA, CDR2 SQIVND (reference sequence). The CDR3 has 13 amino acids. V shed 5 bases and J shed 4 bases, with 8 bases lying between them.

The chain links TRBV7-6 to TRBJ2-1; possibly TRBD2 for D (5 bases). From germline, CDR1 is SGHVS and CDR2 FNYEAQ. V was trimmed by 3 bases and J by 4 bases, leaving 19 bases between them. The CDR3 is 17 amino acids. The CDR3 DNA is TGTGCCAGCAGCTTCATGCTGCTGTCTAGCAGATACAATGAGCAGTTCTTC. Its translation is CASSFMLLSSRYNEQFF. Combining the CDR3 with reference TRBV7-6 and TRBJ2-1 gives the whole variable domain GAGVSQSPRYKVTKRGQDVALRCDPISGHVSLYWYRQALGQGPEFLTYFNYEAQQDKSGLPNDRFSAERPEGSISTLTIQRTEQRDSAMYRCASSFMLLSSRYNEQFFGPGTRLTVL.

The chain combines TRBV14 with TRBJ2-7, with TRBD1 identical over 9 bases. The CDR3 covers 17 residues. With 1 base clipped from V and 7 bases from J, the junction kept 14 bases outside the gene matches. Germline CDR1 is SGHDN and CDR2 is FVKESK. CDR3 amino acids: CASSQGAWGQGTFEQYF. The CDR3 DNA sequence: TGTGCCAGCAGCCAAGGTGCTTGGGGACAGGGTACTTTTGAGCAGTACTTC. The full variable domain, its missing parts supplied by reference TRBV14 and TRBJ2-7, is EAGVTQFPSHSVIEKGQTVTLRCDPISGHDNLYWYRRVMGKEIKFLLHFVKESKQDESGMPNNRFLAERTGGTYSTLKVQPAELEDSGVYFCASSQGAWGQGTFEQYFGPGTRLTVT.

This clone was recorded only once. The chain carries TRBV11-2 and TRBJ2-2; D is perhaps TRBD1 (6 bases). Between the trimmed V and J ends, which lost 8 bases and 3 bases, there was a span of 13 bases. Per the germline V gene, CDR1 is SGHAT and CDR2 is FQNNGV. This CDR3 comprises 14 residues. The CDR3 DNA sequence: TGTGCCAGCGCGGCGCAGGGGTACACCGGGGAGCTGTTTTTT. Translation gives CASAAQGYTGELFF.

This clone appeared a few times. The chain joins TRBV7-8 to TRBJ2-1; 8 positions match TRBD2. The J segment lost 4 bases and the V segment lost 1 base, leaving 3 bases of the junction unmatched. Germline values: CDR1 SGHVS, CDR2 FQNEAQ. This CDR3 has 15 residues. The CDR3 reads CASSLGTSSYNEQFF. CDR3 DNA: TGTGCCAGCAGCTTAGGGACTAGCTCATACAATGAGCAGTTCTTC.

The chain employs TRBV11-2 and TRBJ1-2, with a weak D call TRBD1 (5 bases). The length of the CDR3 is 15 residues. Trimming left V 4 bases short and J 5 bases short, with 17 bases between. Germline V gives CDR1 SGHAT, CDR2 FQNNGV. The CDR3: CASSSGQNGGYGYTF. DNA of the CDR3: TGTGCCAGCAGCTCCGGCCAAAACGGGGGGTATGGCTACACCTTC.

The genes are TRBV5-1 and TRBJ2-2; perhaps D is TRBD1 or TRBD2 (5 bases each). The germline V gene encodes CDR1 SGHRS and CDR2 YFSETQ. The CDR3 is 14 amino acids. Trimming stripped 4 bases from V and 7 bases from J, with 14 bases between. DNA for the CDR3: TGCGCCAGCAGCCCGGGGCCGACGGGCGGGGAGCTGTTTTTT. Amino acids: CASSPGPTGGELFF.

V gene TRBV6-5 combines with J gene TRBJ1-1, with TRBD1 identical over 9 bases. V shed 7 bases, J shed 3 bases, and the junction held 6 bases outside the gene matches. This CDR3 comprises 14 residues. The V gene's germline CDR1 is MNHEY and CDR2 SVGAGI. CDR3 in amino acids: CASTGQGRYTEAFF. In DNA form, the CDR3 reads TGTGCCAGCACCGGACAGGGGCGATACACTGAAGCTTTCTTT.

The chain links TRBV7-9 to TRBJ2-3, with unresolved D. The CDR3 contains 12 residues. V was pared by 5 bases and J by 3 bases, with 6 bases between. Germline values: CDR1 SEHNR, CDR2 FQNEAQ (reference sequence). The CDR3 sequence: CASSPMTDTQYF. As DNA, the CDR3 is TGTGCCAGCAGCCCCATGACAGATACGCAGTATTTT. Looking up the rest from reference TRBV7-9 and TRBJ2-3 gives the full variable domain: DTGVSQNPRHKITKRGQNVTFRCDPISEHNRLYWYRQTLGQGPEFLTYFQNEAQLEKSRLLSDRFSAERPKGSFSTLEIQRTEQGDSAMYLCASSPMTDTQYFGPGTRLTVL.

J is TRBJ2-5 and V is TRBV9; D possibly corresponds to TRBD1 (6 bases). V lost 3 bases, J lost 5 bases, and 23 bases lay in between. This CDR3 is 17 amino acids long. In germline, CDR1 is SGDLS, CDR2 YYNGEE. CDR3 in amino acids: CASSDERGWGPRETQYF. In DNA, the CDR3 is TGTGCCAGCAGCGACGAAAGGGGGTGGGGGCCAAGGGAGACCCAGTACTTC.

V and J are TRBV5-1 and TRBJ1-2; tentative D call: TRBD1 (6 bases). Trimming pared 4 bases from V and 0 bases from J, leaving 16 bases between. Germline V gene lookup returns CDR1 SGHRS and CDR2 YFSETQ. There are 16 residues in the CDR3. The chain's CDR3 is CASSIRPDSTNYGYTF. In DNA form, the CDR3 reads TGCGCCAGCAGCATACGCCCGGACAGCACTAACTATGGCTACACCTTC.

J is TRBJ2-6 and V is TRBV7-2; D unresolved. The CDR3 extends over 15 amino acids. V gave up 4 bases and J gave up 2 bases, with 9 bases separating them. CDR1 is SGHTA, CDR2 FQGNSA, per germline. CDR3 in amino acids: CASSSRGAGANVLTF. DNA for the CDR3: TGTGCCAGCAGCTCCCGTGGGGCTGGGGCCAACGTCCTGACTTTC.

The chain carries TRBV7-2 and TRBJ2-7, with D unclear. Deletions cut 1 base from V and 7 bases from J, with 11 bases between. CDR3 size: 13 residues. CDR1 is SGHTA and CDR2 is FQGNSA in the germline V gene. The CDR3 nucleotides read TGTGCCAGCAGCTTAGAGACATTAATGGAGCAGTACTTC. Translation: CASSLETLMEQYF.

The J gene is TRBJ1-5, the V gene TRBV7-9, with TRBD1 matching 7 bases. The junction had 2 bases not matched to a gene; V was cut back by 5 bases and J by 4 bases. The length of the CDR3 is 13 residues. Per germline, CDR1 SEHNR and CDR2 FQNEAQ (reference sequence). CDR3: CASSPTGNQPQHF. The CDR3 DNA follows: TGTGCCAGCAGCCCGACAGGGAATCAGCCCCAGCATTTT.

The CDR3 sequence: CASSLAGVVTGELFF. In nucleotides, the CDR3 is TGTGCCAGTAGTTTAGCGGGAGTCGTAACCGGGGAGCTGTTTTTT. The chain recombines TRBV19 with TRBJ2-2; 9 bases are a match to TRBD2. Unmatched junction bases numbered 6, after V lost 5 bases and J lost 5 bases. Germline V gene lookup returns CDR1 LNHDA and CDR2 SQIVND (reference sequence). CDR3 length equals 15 residues.

V is TRBV19 and J is TRBJ2-2; 8 bases line up with TRBD1. V shed 6 bases, J shed 6 bases, and the junction held 6 bases outside the gene matches. The CDR3 consists of 14 residues. Germline CDR1 is LNHDA and CDR2 is SQIVND (reference sequence). The CDR3 DNA follows: TGTGCCAGTAGACTGGACAGGGTGGCCGGGGAGCTGTTTTTT. Translation: CASRLDRVAGELFF.

The rearrangement joins TRBV7-6 to TRBJ2-1, with 7 bases fitting TRBD1. This CDR3 comprises 12 residues. The trim removed 5 bases at V and 9 bases at J, leaving 4 bases unmatched. From germline, CDR1 is SGHVS and CDR2 FNYEAQ. CDR3: CASSPTGAEQFF. CDR3 DNA sequence: TGTGCCAGCAGCCCCACAGGGGCTGAGCAGTTCTTC.

V is TRBV10-3 and J is TRBJ2-2; D gene uncertain. Between the trimmed V and J ends, which lost 2 bases and 3 bases, there was a span of 10 bases. This CDR3 region has 15 residues. CDR1 is ENHRY, CDR2 SYGVKD, per germline. CDR3: CAISEGRTYTGELFF. Here the CDR3 DNA reads TGTGCCATCAGTGAGGGCAGAACCTACACCGGGGAGCTGTTTTTT.

The chain couples TRBV29-1 to TRBJ2-1; D gene uncertain. V shed 1 base and J shed 10 bases, with 17 bases lying between them. Germline values: CDR1 SQVTM, CDR2 ANQGSEA. This CDR3 comprises 14 residues. CDR3 in amino acids: CSVEVWIASREQFF. In DNA form, the CDR3 reads TGCAGCGTTGAAGTGTGGATTGCCAGTAGGGAGCAGTTCTTC.